The T cell receptor (beta chain) under discussion was sequenced for a study of neoadjuvant nivolumab and ipilimumab in lung cancer. About the research overall: The combination arm added day-1 ipilimumab 1 mg/kg to nivolumab 3 mg/kg on days 1, 15, 29.

Here immunoSEQ multiplex PCR was the method, and the copy in TCRdb shows in-frame clones only, minus some. Of some 28,000 clones in the sample, about 83% were seen once. Broader study findings: TCR sequencing covered a small number of samples. Higher pretherapy blood TCR richness went with higher resected-tumor richness.

With regard to this clone: Its antigen is unknown.

The receptor was derived from an adult with non-small cell lung cancer. The source was tumor tissue, collected after neoadjuvant nivolumab, alone or with ipilimumab, at or shortly before surgery.

This CDR3 is CASSRAGQGTIGGTQYF. CDR3 sequence (DNA): TGTGCCAGCAGCCGGGCGGGACAGGGTACCATCGGGGGTACGCAGTATTTT. This chain uses TRBV5-4 with TRBJ2-3; 9 nucleotides match TRBD1. CDR1 is SGHNT and CDR2 is YYREEE in the germline V gene (reference sequence). V was pared by 4 bases and J by 8 bases, with 17 bases of the junction left unmatched. This CDR3 region has 17 residues.